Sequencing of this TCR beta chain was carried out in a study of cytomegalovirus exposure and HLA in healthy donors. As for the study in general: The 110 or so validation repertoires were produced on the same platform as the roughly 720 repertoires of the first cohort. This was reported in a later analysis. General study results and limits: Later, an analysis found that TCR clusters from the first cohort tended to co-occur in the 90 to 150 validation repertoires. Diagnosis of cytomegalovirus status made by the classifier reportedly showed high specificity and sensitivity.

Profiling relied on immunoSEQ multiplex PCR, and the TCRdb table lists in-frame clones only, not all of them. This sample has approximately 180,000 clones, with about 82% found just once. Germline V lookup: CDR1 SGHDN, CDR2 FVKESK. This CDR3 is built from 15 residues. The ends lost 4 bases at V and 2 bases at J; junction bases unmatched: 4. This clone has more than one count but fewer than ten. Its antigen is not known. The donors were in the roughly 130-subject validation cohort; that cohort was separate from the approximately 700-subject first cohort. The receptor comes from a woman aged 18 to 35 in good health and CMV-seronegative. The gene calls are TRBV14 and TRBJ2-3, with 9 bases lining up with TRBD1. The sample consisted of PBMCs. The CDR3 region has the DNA TGTGCCAGCAGCCGAGGACAGGGGAACACAGATACGCAGTATTTT. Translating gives CASSRGQGNTDTQYF.